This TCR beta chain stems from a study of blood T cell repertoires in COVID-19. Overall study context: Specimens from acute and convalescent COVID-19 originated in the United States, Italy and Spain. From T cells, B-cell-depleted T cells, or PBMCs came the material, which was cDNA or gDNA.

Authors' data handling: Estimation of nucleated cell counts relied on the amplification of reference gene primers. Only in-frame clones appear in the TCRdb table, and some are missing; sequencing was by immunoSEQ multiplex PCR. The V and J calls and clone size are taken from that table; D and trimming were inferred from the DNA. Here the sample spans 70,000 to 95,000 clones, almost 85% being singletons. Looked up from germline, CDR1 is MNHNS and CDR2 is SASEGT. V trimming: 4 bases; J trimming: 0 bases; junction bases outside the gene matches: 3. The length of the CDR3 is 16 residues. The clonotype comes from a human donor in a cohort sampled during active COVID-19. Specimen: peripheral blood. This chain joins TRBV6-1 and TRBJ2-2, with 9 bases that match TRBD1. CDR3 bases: TGTGCCAGCAGTGGGGACAGGGCTGCGAACACCGGGGAGCTGTTTTTT. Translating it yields CASSGDRAANTGELFF.